This T cell receptor beta chain originates from a study of blood T cell repertoires in COVID-19. Study summary: COVID-19 samples, acute and convalescent, were from the United States, Italy and Spain. Sample material is recorded as cDNA or gDNA derived from T cells, B-cell-depleted T cells, or PBMCs.

V shed 6 bases, J shed 7 bases, and the junction held 13 bases outside the gene matches. The CDR3 runs to 15 residues. Germline-derived CDR1 and CDR2 are SNHLY and FYNNEI. Under the authors' procedure: The authors estimated nucleated cell counts from reference gene primer amplification. The table came from immunoSEQ multiplex PCR; TCRdb's copy has only in-frame clones and leaves some out. That table gives V, J and clone size, and the DNA gave D and trimming. The sample shows fewer than 250,000 clones, 65% to 85% of them seen only once. The rearrangement uses TRBV2 and TRBJ1-2, with TRBD1 matching over 8 bases. This receptor was obtained from a woman aged 45-60 years with acute or convalescent COVID-19. What was sequenced was peripheral blood. DNA for the CDR3: TGTGCCAGCAGCCTCCCGAGGCAGGGGGCGAGTGGCTACACCTTC. It translates to CASSLPRQGASGYTF.